This TCR beta chain is from a study of blood T cell repertoires in COVID-19. In the study overall: There were acute and convalescent COVID-19 samples, and they came from the United States, Italy and Spain. PBMCs, B-cell-depleted T cells, or T cells provided the cDNA or gDNA that made up the material.

In the original processing: Reference gene primer amplification gave nucleated cell count estimates. Sequencing used immunoSEQ multiplex PCR; TCRdb keeps in-frame clones, though not all of them. V, J and clone size derive from that table, while D and trimming were established from the DNA sequence. Of about 60,000 clones listed, approximately 84% were seen once; the top ten hold more than 15%. The CDR3 runs 14 residues. Germline assignment: CDR1 SGHRS and CDR2 YFSETQ. Trimming stripped 0 bases from V and 8 bases from J, with 12 bases between. The sequenced sample was peripheral blood. This chain uses TRBV5-1 with TRBJ2-1, with a possible D match to TRBD2 (6 bases). The origin of this receptor is a man between 65 and 85 years old with active COVID-19. The chain's CDR3 is CASSLVGSQYEQFF. In DNA form, the CDR3 reads TGCGCCAGCAGCTTGGTCGGGAGTCAGTATGAGCAGTTCTTC.